Sequencing of this T cell receptor beta chain was carried out in a study of cytomegalovirus exposure and HLA in healthy donors. Points from the study as a whole: Solely CMV serostatus was available to characterize immune exposure. Sequence variants that were highly shared formed a cluster that was likely a sequencing artifact. In a later analysis, roughly 17,000 TCR beta sequences were associated with HLA alleles at 0.05 false discovery rate.

Primers for the PCR totalled 60 Vbeta and 13 Jbeta. The table came from immunoSEQ multiplex PCR; TCRdb's copy has only in-frame clones and leaves some out. The sample includes more than 110,000 clones, around three quarters seen only once; the top ten take approximately 0.97%. Every donor was a healthy person donating bone marrow. As regards this clone: Its antigen is still unknown.

CDR3 length: 13 amino acids. Germline loops: CDR1 SNHLY, CDR2 FYNNEI. Trimming left V 7 bases short and J 4 bases short, with 13 bases between. V usage is TRBV2 and J usage is TRBJ1-1, with D possibly matching TRBD1 (5 bases). The sample consisted of PBMCs. The TCR comes from a man aged 18-30 years in good health and CMV-seronegative. The DNA for the CDR3 is TGTGCCAGCATAGAAAGGGGAAGCACTGAAGCTTTCTTT. Its translation: CASIERGSTEAFF.